This TCR beta chain came from a study of CD4 T cell repertoires in COVID-19. Whole-study context: Other coronavirus spike proteins restimulated relabeled CFSE-low cells expanded with IL-2 for approximately 9 days.

Germline CDR1 reads SGHRS; CDR2 reads YFSETQ. The CDR3 runs to 17 residues. With V trimmed by 4 bases and J by 8 bases, 15 bases remained unmatched. No culture step preceded sequencing of the ex vivo isolated memory T cells. Clones were sequenced by immunoSEQ multiplex PCR, and TCRdb holds only the in-frame ones, with some missing. The sample yields 65,000 to 95,000 clones, roughly four fifths seen once. Here the sequenced sample was CD4+ T cells from peripheral blood, taken after recovery from COVID-19. The chain uses TRBV5-1 and TRBJ2-1, with 10 bases lining up with TRBD2. The sequence was collected from a human donor who had COVID-19. The CDR3 here is CASSTGTSAQLADEQFF. DNA for the CDR3: TGCGCCAGCAGCACGGGGACTAGCGCTCAATTGGCGGATGAGCAGTTCTTC.